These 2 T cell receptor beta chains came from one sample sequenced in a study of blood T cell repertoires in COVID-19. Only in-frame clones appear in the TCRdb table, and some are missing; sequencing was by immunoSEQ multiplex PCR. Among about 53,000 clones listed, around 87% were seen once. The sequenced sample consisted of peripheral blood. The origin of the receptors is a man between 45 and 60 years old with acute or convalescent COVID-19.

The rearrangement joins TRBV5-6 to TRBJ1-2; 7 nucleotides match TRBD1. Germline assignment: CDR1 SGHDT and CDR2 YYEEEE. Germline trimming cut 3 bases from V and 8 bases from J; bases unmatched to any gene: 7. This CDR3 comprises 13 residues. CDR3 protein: CASSSWTGGGYTF. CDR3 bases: TGTGCCAGCAGCTCATGGACAGGTGGCGGCTACACCTTC.

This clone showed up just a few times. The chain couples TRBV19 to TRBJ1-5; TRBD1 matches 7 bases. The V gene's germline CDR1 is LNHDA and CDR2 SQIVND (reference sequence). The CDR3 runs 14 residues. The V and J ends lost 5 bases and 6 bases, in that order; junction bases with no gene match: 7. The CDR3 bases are TGTGCCAGTAGTCCGAACAGGGGTGCTCAGCCCCAGCATTTT. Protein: CASSPNRGAQPQHF.